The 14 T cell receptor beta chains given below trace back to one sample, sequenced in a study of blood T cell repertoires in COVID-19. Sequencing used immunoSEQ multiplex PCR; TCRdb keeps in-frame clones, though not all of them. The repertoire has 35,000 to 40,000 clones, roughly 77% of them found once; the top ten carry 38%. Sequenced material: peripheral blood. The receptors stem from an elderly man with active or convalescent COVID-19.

CDR3 region: CASSIRTGMNTEAFF. The CDR3 DNA is TGTGCCAGCAGCATAAGGACAGGGATGAACACTGAAGCTTTCTTT. This chain links TRBV7-9 with TRBJ1-1; TRBD1 aligns across 8 bases. With 5 bases clipped from V and 0 bases from J, the junction kept 5 bases outside the gene matches. This CDR3 spans 15 amino acids. Per germline, CDR1 SEHNR and CDR2 FQNEAQ (reference sequence).

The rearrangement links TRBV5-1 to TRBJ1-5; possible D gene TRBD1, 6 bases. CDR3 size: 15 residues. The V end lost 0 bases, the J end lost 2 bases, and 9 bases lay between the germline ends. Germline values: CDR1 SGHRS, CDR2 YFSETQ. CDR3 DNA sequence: TGCGCCAGCAGCTTGGACTGGACAGGCAATCAGCCCCAGCATTTT. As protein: CASSLDWTGNQPQHF.

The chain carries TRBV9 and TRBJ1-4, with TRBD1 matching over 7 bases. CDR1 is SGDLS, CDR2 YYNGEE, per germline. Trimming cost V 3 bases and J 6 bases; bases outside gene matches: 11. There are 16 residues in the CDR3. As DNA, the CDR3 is TGTGCCAGCAGCGCCCATGGACAGGTCTTTGATGAAAAACTGTTTTTT. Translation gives CASSAHGQVFDEKLFF.

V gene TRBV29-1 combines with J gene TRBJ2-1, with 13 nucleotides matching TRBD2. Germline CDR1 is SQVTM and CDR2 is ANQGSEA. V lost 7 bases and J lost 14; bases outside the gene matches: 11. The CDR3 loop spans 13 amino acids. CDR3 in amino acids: CSAPRTSGSGEFF. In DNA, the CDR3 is TGCAGCGCCCCGAGGACTAGCGGGAGCGGAGAGTTCTTC.

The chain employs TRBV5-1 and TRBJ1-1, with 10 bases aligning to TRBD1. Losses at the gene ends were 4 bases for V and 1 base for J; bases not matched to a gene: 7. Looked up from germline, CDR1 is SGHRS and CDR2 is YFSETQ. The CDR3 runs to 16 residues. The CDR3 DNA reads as TGCGCCAGCAGCCGTCGGACAGGGGGGACGAACACTGAAGCTTTCTTT. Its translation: CASSRRTGGTNTEAFF.

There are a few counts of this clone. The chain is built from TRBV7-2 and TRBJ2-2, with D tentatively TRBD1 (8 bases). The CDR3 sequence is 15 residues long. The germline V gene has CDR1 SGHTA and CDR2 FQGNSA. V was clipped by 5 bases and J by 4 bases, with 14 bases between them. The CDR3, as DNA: TGTGCCAGCAGCCCAACAGGGGGGGGCACCGGGGAGCTGTTTTTT. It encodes CASSPTGGGTGELFF.

CDR3 amino acids: CASSQVGINYGYTF. CDR3 sequence (DNA): TGTGCCAGCAGCCAAGTCGGGATCAACTATGGCTACACCTTC. The V gene is TRBV3-1 (or the pseudogene TRBV3-2), the J gene TRBJ1-2, with no clear D. Germline V lookup: CDR1 LGHDT, CDR2 YNNKEL (reference sequence). V lost 1 base and J 2 bases, leaving 8 bases between the germline ends. The CDR3 is made up of 14 amino acids.

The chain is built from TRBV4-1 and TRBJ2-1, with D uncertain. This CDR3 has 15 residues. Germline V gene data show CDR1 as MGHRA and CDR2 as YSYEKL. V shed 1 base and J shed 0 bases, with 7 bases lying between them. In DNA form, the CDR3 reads TGCGCCAGCAGCCAAGTTAGCCCCTCCTACAATGAGCAGTTCTTC. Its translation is CASSQVSPSYNEQFF.

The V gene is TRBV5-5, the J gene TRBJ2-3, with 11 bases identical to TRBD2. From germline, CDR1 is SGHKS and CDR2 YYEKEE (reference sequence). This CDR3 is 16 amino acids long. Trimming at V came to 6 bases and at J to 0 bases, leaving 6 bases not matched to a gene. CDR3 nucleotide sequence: TGTGCCAGCACCCTAGCGGGAGGAACTAGCACAGATACGCAGTATTTT. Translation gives CASTLAGGTSTDTQYF.

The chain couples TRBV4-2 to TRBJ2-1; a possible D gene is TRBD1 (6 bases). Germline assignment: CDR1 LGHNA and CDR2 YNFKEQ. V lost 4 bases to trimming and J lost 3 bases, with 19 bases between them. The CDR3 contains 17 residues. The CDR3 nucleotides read TGTGCCAGCAGCCCACGGACAGATAGCCTACTCTACAATGAGCAGTTCTTC. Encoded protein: CASSPRTDSLLYNEQFF.

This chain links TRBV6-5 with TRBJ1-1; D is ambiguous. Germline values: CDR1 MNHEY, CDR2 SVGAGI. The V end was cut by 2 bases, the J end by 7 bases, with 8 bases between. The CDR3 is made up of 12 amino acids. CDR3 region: CASSYPGREAFF. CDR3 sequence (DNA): TGTGCCAGCAGTTACCCAGGCCGTGAAGCTTTCTTT.

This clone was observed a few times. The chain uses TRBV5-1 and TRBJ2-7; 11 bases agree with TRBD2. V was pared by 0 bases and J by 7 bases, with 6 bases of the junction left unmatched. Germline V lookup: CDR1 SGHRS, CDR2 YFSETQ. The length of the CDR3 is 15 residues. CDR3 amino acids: CASSLGSGGAEEQYF. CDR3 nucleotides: TGCGCCAGCAGCTTGGGTAGCGGGGGGGCCGAGGAGCAGTACTTC.

CDR3 DNA sequence: TGTGCCAGCAGCTTGGGGGCGTGGGAAAAACTGTTTTTT. This gives the protein CASSLGAWEKLFF. This sequence joins TRBV5-6 and TRBJ1-4; D is unresolved. Trimming shortened V by 0 bases and J by 8 bases, and 8 bases separated the two germline ends. CDR3 length equals 13 residues. The germline gives CDR1 SGHDT, CDR2 YYEEEE.

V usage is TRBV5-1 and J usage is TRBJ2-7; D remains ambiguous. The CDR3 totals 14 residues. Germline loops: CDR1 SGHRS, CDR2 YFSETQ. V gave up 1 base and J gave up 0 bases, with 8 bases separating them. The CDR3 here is CASSLQVSSYEQYF. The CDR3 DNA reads TGCGCCAGCAGCTTGCAGGTGAGCTCCTACGAGCAGTACTTC. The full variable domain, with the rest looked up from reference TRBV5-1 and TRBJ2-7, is KAGVTQTPRYLIKTRGQQVTLSCSPISGHRSVSWYQQTPGQGLQFLFEYFSETQRNKGNFPGRFSGRQFSNSRSEMNVSTLELGDSALYLCASSLQVSSYEQYFGPGTRLTVT.